This TCR beta chain stems from a study of OX40 agonist ivuxolimab in advanced cancers. In the study overall: With a range of roughly 23 to 85, age averaged 60 years, and about 83% were male.

Libraries were prepared by immunoSEQ multiplex PCR; TCRdb keeps only in-frame clonotypes and omits some of them. Of roughly 63,000 clones detected, 80% to 85% appear once; the ten largest clones hold less than 4%. Germline-derived CDR1 and CDR2 are KGHSH and LQKENI. V was shortened by 2 bases and J by 4 bases, with 9 bases between the two germline ends. This CDR3 has 15 residues. The specimen was CD4+ or CD8+ T cells sorted from blood, collected in a trial of the OX40 agonist ivuxolimab. The receptor was isolated from an adult with an advanced solid tumor such as melanoma, head and neck, liver or kidney cancer. The V gene is TRBV18, the J gene TRBJ2-6, with D maybe TRBD2 (5 bases). In nucleotides, the CDR3 is TGTGCCAGCTCACCAGGAGGCGCCGGGGCCAACGTCCTGACTTTC. It encodes CASSPGGAGANVLTF.